Below, 29 T cell receptor beta chains from the same sample are listed, as sequenced in a study of T cell responses to AZD1222 COVID-19 vaccine. Assay: immunoSEQ multiplex PCR; the TCRdb copy retains only in-frame clones and omits some. The data show about 140,000 clones, 92% seen once. Sequences were derived from peripheral blood, sampled on day 0 of AZD1222 vaccination. The origin of the receptors is an adult in good health.

This chain links TRBV4-2 with TRBJ1-1; 7 bases align to TRBD1. Germline CDR1 reads LGHNA; CDR2 reads YNFKEQ. The V gene end was trimmed by 0 bases and the J gene end by 14 bases; junction bases not matched to a gene: 15. The CDR3 spans 15 residues. CDR3 loop: CASSQEGQLKGDRFF. DNA of the CDR3: TGTGCCAGCAGCCAAGAGGGACAGCTAAAGGGAGATCGCTTCTTT.

The V and J genes are TRBV5-1 and TRBJ1-6; D is possibly TRBD1 (6 bases). CDR3 length equals 15 residues. Germline V CDR1 and CDR2: SGHRS, YFSETQ. V shed 0 bases and J shed 7 bases, with 11 bases lying between them. CDR3 amino acids: CASSLVQQGNSPLHF. DNA for the CDR3: TGCGCCAGCAGCTTGGTGCAGCAGGGGAATTCACCCCTCCACTTT. Combining the CDR3 with reference TRBV5-1 and TRBJ1-6 gives the whole variable domain KAGVTQTPRYLIKTRGQQVTLSCSPISGHRSVSWYQQTPGQGLQFLFEYFSETQRNKGNFPGRFSGRQFSNSRSEMNVSTLELGDSALYLCASSLVQQGNSPLHFGNGTRLTVT.

J is TRBJ1-3 and V is TRBV19, with D unresolved. The CDR3 extends over 15 amino acids. Germline values: CDR1 LNHDA, CDR2 SQIVND (reference sequence). V dropped 7 bases and J dropped 0 bases, with 13 bases sitting between them. DNA for the CDR3: TGTGCCAGTAATTTTGAGGGATTCTCTGGAAACACCATATATTTT. It codes for CASNFEGFSGNTIYF. The full variable domain, completed using reference TRBV19 and TRBJ1-3, is DGGITQSPKYLFRKEGQNVTLSCEQNLNHDAMYWYRQDPGQGLRLIYYSQIVNDFQKGDIAEGYSVSREKKESFPLTVTSAQKNPTAFYLCASNFEGFSGNTIYFGEGSWLTVV.

Only one count was recorded for this clone. The chain links TRBV2 to TRBJ2-7; D is possibly TRBD1 (5 bases). Germline loops: CDR1 SNHLY, CDR2 FYNNEI. The CDR3 extends over 12 amino acids. Trimming stripped 7 bases from V and 3 bases from J, with 10 bases between. The CDR3 loop reads CASKYDSYEQYF. The DNA for the CDR3 is TGTGCCAGCAAATACGACAGCTACGAGCAGTACTTC.

The count of this clone is one. This chain links TRBV11-2 with TRBJ2-6, with 10 bases aligning to TRBD1. Germline V gene lookup returns CDR1 SGHAT and CDR2 FQNNGV. V shed 5 bases and J 0 bases; nucleotides not matched to a gene: 7. The CDR3 consists of 18 residues. The CDR3 bases are TGTGCCAGCAGCACTGGGACAGGGGTATACTCTGGGGCCAACGTCCTGACTTTC. It encodes CASSTGTGVYSGANVLTF.

This clone was seen more than once but under ten times. V and J are TRBV24-1 and TRBJ2-7; D is unclear. The germline V gene has CDR1 KGHDR and CDR2 SFDVKD. Trimming took off 4 bases at V and 4 bases at J, with 4 bases between the two ends. The CDR3 sequence is 11 residues long. Written as DNA, the CDR3 is TGTGCCACCAGTGAGGGGTACGAGCAGTACTTC. Translated, it gives CATSEGYEQYF.

The chain recombines TRBV7-2 with TRBJ2-7, with D hard to call. V was trimmed by 5 bases and J by 2 bases, leaving 10 bases between them. The CDR3 spans 13 residues. CDR1 is SGHTA and CDR2 is FQGNSA in the germline V gene. CDR3 bases: TGTGCCAGCAGCCCCGCCCGACCCTACGAGCAGTACTTC. Translated, it gives CASSPARPYEQYF.

This clone was detected a few times. This rearrangement joins TRBV5-4 to TRBJ1-3; 7 nucleotides agree with TRBD1. The CDR3 sequence is 16 residues long. CDR1 SGHNT and CDR2 YYREEE come from the germline V gene (reference sequence). After removal of 0 bases from V and 5 bases from J, the junction contained 8 bases not matched to a gene. This CDR3 reads CASSLEGGNRRNTIYF. The CDR3 nucleotides read TGTGCCAGCAGCTTGGAAGGGGGCAATCGAAGAAACACCATATATTTT.

This clone was detected once. In the same sample, other DNA sequences code for this CDR3. The genes are TRBV5-6 and TRBJ1-2; 7 bases agree with TRBD1. Germline CDR1 is SGHDT and CDR2 is YYEEEE. This CDR3 is built from 13 residues. With 4 bases clipped from V and 3 bases from J, the junction kept 3 bases outside the gene matches. The CDR3 nucleotides are TGTGCCAGCAGCCTCGGACAGGACTATGGCTACACCTTC. Its translation is CASSLGQDYGYTF.

V and J are TRBV30 and TRBJ1-5; 8 nucleotides match TRBD1. V lost 5 bases to trimming and J lost 7 bases; unmatched junction nucleotides: 7. Germline CDR1 and CDR2: GTSNPN and SVGIG (reference sequence). The CDR3 is made up of 13 amino acids. CDR3 sequence: CAWGDRGGQPQHF. The CDR3 region has the DNA TGTGCCTGGGGTGACAGGGGTGGCCAGCCCCAGCATTTT.

The chain couples TRBV9 to TRBJ2-3; 7 positions agree with TRBD1. The CDR3 is 14 residues long. Germline V gene lookup returns CDR1 SGDLS and CDR2 YYNGEE. V dropped 4 bases and J dropped 1; count of bases not matched to a gene: 3. CDR3 in DNA: TGTGCCAGCAGCCTAGACAGGGGCACAGATACGCAGTATTTT. Amino acids: CASSLDRGTDTQYF. Variable domain in full (rest from reference TRBV9 and TRBJ2-3): DSGVTQTPKHLITATGQRVTLRCSPRSGDLSVYWYQQSLDQGLQFLIQYYNGEERAKGNILERFSAQQFPDLHSELNLSSLELGDSALYFCASSLDRGTDTQYFGPGTRLTVL.

The table lists this clone with a few counts. The V and J genes are TRBV4-2 and TRBJ1-5; no reliable D call. The CDR3 spans 16 residues. Germline CDR1 and CDR2: LGHNA and YNFKEQ. V was shortened by 0 bases and J by 2 bases, with 11 bases between the two germline ends. CDR3 amino acids: CASSQESGYGNQPQHF. In DNA, the CDR3 is TGTGCCAGCAGCCAAGAATCCGGGTACGGCAATCAGCCCCAGCATTTT.

The J gene is TRBJ2-1, the V gene TRBV9; no clear D. The germline V gene has CDR1 SGDLS and CDR2 YYNGEE. V lost 0 bases and J lost 5, with 9 bases in between. CDR3 size: 14 residues. This CDR3 is CASSVVSGNNEQFF. The CDR3 DNA reads as TGTGCCAGCAGCGTAGTAAGTGGTAACAATGAGCAGTTCTTC.

The genes are TRBV16 and TRBJ1-5; maybe TRBD1 (5 bases). There are 14 residues in the CDR3. Per the germline V gene, CDR1 is KGHSY and CDR2 is FQNENV. V gave up 4 bases and J gave up 4 bases, with 11 bases separating them. CDR3 nucleotide sequence: TGTGCCAGCAGCCTCTCCGGGACTAATCAGCCCCAGCATTTT. Translated: CASSLSGTNQPQHF.

The count of this clone is one. The chain is built from TRBV9 and TRBJ2-3, with D unclear. From germline, CDR1 is SGDLS and CDR2 YYNGEE. The CDR3 is made up of 15 amino acids. V shed 1 base and J shed 3 bases, with 12 bases lying between them. The CDR3 bases are TGTGCCAGCAGCGTACTTGATCCTAGGACAGATACGCAGTATTTT. Translated: CASSVLDPRTDTQYF.

V is TRBV11-2 and J is TRBJ2-3, with 7 nucleotides matching TRBD1. CDR1 is SGHAT and CDR2 is FQNNGV in the germline V gene. The V and J ends lost 4 bases and 6 bases, in that order; junction bases with no gene match: 7. The CDR3 contains 14 residues. The chain's CDR3 is CASSSPQGLDTQYF. For the CDR3, the DNA is TGTGCCAGCAGCTCTCCACAGGGGCTTGATACGCAGTATTTT.

This rearrangement joins TRBV6-5 to TRBJ2-7, with 7 bases aligning to TRBD1. Germline V CDR1 and CDR2: MNHEY, SVGAGI. V lost 6 bases and J lost 5; bases outside the gene matches: 10. This CDR3 spans 14 amino acids. CDR3 in DNA: TGTGCCAGCAGATTACAGGGGCGGGTTGACGAGCAGTACTTC. Encoded protein: CASRLQGRVDEQYF.

The chain recombines TRBV19 with TRBJ2-7; D is perhaps TRBD1 (6 bases). CDR1 and CDR2 from the germline V gene are LNHDA and SQIVND (reference sequence). Trimming shortened V by 0 bases and J by 3 bases, and 9 bases separated the two germline ends. CDR3 size: 14 residues. The CDR3 DNA follows: TGTGCCAGTAGTATAGATCCCAGGGGCTACGAGCAGTACTTC. Amino acids: CASSIDPRGYEQYF.

The chain joins TRBV30 to TRBJ1-1, with D perhaps TRBD1 (5 bases). Trimming cost V 4 bases and J 5 bases, with 17 bases left between them. Per germline, CDR1 GTSNPN and CDR2 SVGIG (reference sequence). This CDR3 spans 14 amino acids. DNA for the CDR3: TGTGCCTGGACCAAGGAAGGGGCAAGGACTGAAGCTTTCTTT. It yields the protein CAWTKEGARTEAFF.

This rearrangement joins TRBV29-1 to TRBJ2-7; D might be TRBD2 (5 bases). Germline lookup yields CDR1 SQVTM and CDR2 ANQGSEA. V lost 6 bases and J 7 bases, leaving 13 bases between the germline ends. This CDR3 has 11 residues. The CDR3 loop is CSVGKDGEQYF. CDR3 DNA sequence: TGCAGCGTCGGGAAGGATGGAGAGCAGTACTTC.

V gene TRBV11-3 combines with J gene TRBJ2-5; D is unresolved. The CDR3 is 13 residues long. Germline V lookup: CDR1 SGHNT, CDR2 YENEEA. V lost 3 bases and J lost 3, with 8 bases in between. The DNA for the CDR3 is TGTGCCAGCAGCTTGTCGTGGGAAGAGACCCAGTACTTC. This encodes CASSLSWEETQYF.

The J gene is TRBJ2-5, the V gene TRBV7-9, with 8 bases fitting TRBD2. From germline, CDR1 is SEHNR and CDR2 FQNEAQ (reference sequence). The V and J ends lost 7 bases and 5 bases, in that order; junction bases with no gene match: 15. The CDR3 has 16 amino acids. CDR3 protein: CASIPGLGAPWETQYF. CDR3 sequence (DNA): TGTGCCAGCATCCCGGGACTAGGGGCCCCCTGGGAGACCCAGTACTTC.

The gene calls are TRBV4-2 and TRBJ2-7; D not resolved. CDR1 and CDR2 (germline): LGHNA, YNFKEQ. The CDR3 is made up of 13 amino acids. Trimming cost V 0 bases and J 6 bases, with 9 bases left between them. The CDR3 DNA follows: TGTGCCAGCAGCCAAGAAACAGACACCGAGCAGTACTTC. It codes for CASSQETDTEQYF.

This clone was seen just once. V is TRBV2 and J is TRBJ1-5, with TRBD1 matching 7 bases. V dropped 6 bases and J dropped 0; count of bases not matched to a gene: 2. Germline CDR1 is SNHLY and CDR2 is FYNNEI. This CDR3 comprises 14 residues. The chain's CDR3 is CASRGDSSNQPQHF. The CDR3 nucleotides are TGTGCCAGCAGGGGGGACAGTAGCAATCAGCCCCAGCATTTT.

This clone was seen just once. This chain connects TRBV7-8 to TRBJ2-7; tentatively, D is TRBD2 (5 bases). The CDR3 consists of 14 residues. Trimming left V 2 bases short and J 5 bases short, with 13 bases between. Germline CDR1 and CDR2: SGHVS and FQNEAQ. DNA of the CDR3: TGTGCCAGCAGCTTACCCGGGAATCGGGACGAGCAGTACTTC. Residues: CASSLPGNRDEQYF.

This chain uses TRBV7-9 with TRBJ2-7, with 7 bases that match TRBD2. The CDR3 is made up of 15 amino acids. V shed 1 base and J 3 bases; nucleotides not matched to a gene: 6. Germline CDR1 reads SEHNR; CDR2 reads FQNEAQ (reference sequence). The CDR3 spells CASSLVAGLFYEQYF. The CDR3 DNA follows: TGTGCCAGCAGCTTAGTAGCGGGCCTCTTCTACGAGCAGTACTTC.

The chain couples TRBV19 to TRBJ1-5; TRBD1 is a possible D gene (6 bases). The CDR3 totals 15 residues. The germline V and J ends were trimmed by 3 bases and 1 base, with 10 bases remaining between them. From germline, CDR1 is LNHDA and CDR2 SQIVND (reference sequence). CDR3 loop: CASSMGARSNQPQHF. For the CDR3, the DNA is TGTGCCAGTAGTATGGGGGCGAGGAGCAATCAGCCCCAGCATTTT.

There are a few counts of this clone. This chain connects TRBV18 to TRBJ2-3; 11 bases are a match to TRBD2. The V gene end was trimmed by 4 bases and the J gene end by 1 base; junction bases not matched to a gene: 4. This CDR3 is 16 amino acids long. CDR1 and CDR2 (germline): KGHSH, LQKENI. The chain's CDR3 is CASSLSGRAGTDTQYF. CDR3 in DNA: TGTGCCAGCTCACTTAGCGGGAGGGCCGGCACAGATACGCAGTATTTT.

The chain uses TRBV27 and TRBJ2-7, with D possibly being TRBD1 (6 bases). Germline V gives CDR1 MNHEY, CDR2 SMNVEV (reference sequence). This CDR3 has 13 amino acids. V was cut by 6 bases and J by 3 bases, with 12 bases left in between. This CDR3 is CASSLGQSYEQYF. CDR3 coding DNA: TGTGCCAGCAGCTTAGGACAGAGCTACGAGCAGTACTTC.